This T cell receptor beta chain is from a study of cytomegalovirus exposure and HLA in healthy donors (dated by TCRdb to 2016 to 2017). Describing the broader study: According to an earlier analysis of a few hundred of the donors, roughly 180 million T cells yielded roughly 110 million unique TCR beta sequences and 276 Gb of sequence data. Donor age, sex, ethnicity and CMV serostatus were collected together with the repertoire data. Across about 370 genotyped donors of the cohort, an average of 235,054 unique TCR beta nucleotide sequences per donor were sequenced, and roughly 18% of those sequences were non-productive. Roughly 300 gigabases of sequencing data and 70 million to 85 million unique TCR sequences were included in an early release covering 550 to 800 HLA-typed donors. The study aimed to test whether signatures of past pathogen exposure could be identified by cataloging public T cell receptors. Typing coverage differed by locus: A, B, C, DRB1 and DQB1 were typed in about 620-640 donors, DQA1 in roughly 510, DPA1 in approximately 600, and DPB1 in just under 490. Among the approximately 400 genotyped donors, about 83% belonged to the genetic ancestry cluster associated with self-reported Caucasian donors. Because of strong linkage in the cohort, roughly five DR-DQ haplotypes were treated as single units for association and clustering. A later analysis re-analyzed previously published TCR beta repertoires from 666 donors and added high-resolution HLA genotyping to study TCR occurrence patterns. In the later analysis, no new phenotypic data were used to find candidate immune exposures; instead, reliance was placed on TCR beta sequences and their occurrence across donors. To predict cytomegalovirus infection status, the study combined high-throughput TCR immunosequencing, statistical association of individual TCRs with disease status, and machine learning. Every repertoire in the discovery cohort had been generated on one and the same sequencing platform. Using immunosequencing, the study profiled T cell repertoires from 640 or so subjects and related those repertoires to cytomegalovirus serostatus. An earlier analysis of 587 of the donors applied high-throughput TCR beta sequencing to assess whether each TCR beta V gene segment acted as functional or pseudogenic. HLA typing covered class I and class II loci at four-digit resolution. In addition to the first cohort of approximately 650 subjects, a separate validation cohort of under 150 different subjects was used. Genome-wide SNP genotypes for about 60% of the roughly 700 donors were used in a later genetic analysis, which treated that subset as a discovery cohort.

Overall results and qualifications from the work: Compared with the approximately 670-donor mean, donors in an Asian-associated ancestry cluster had fewer N-insertions in productive TCRs, according to a later genetic analysis. The sequencing pipeline was judged likely to have produced a cluster of highly shared sequence variants as a technical artifact. Linkage disequilibrium might explain the correlated functional status among segregating V segments, but an unknown experimental factor could not be ruled out. The earlier analysis of around 600 of the donors excluded seventeen rarely observed V segments, including chromosome 9 orphons, because counts were too low. Because some donors lacked HLA typing at each locus, the association tests relied only on the typed subset. In a later analysis, HLA-associated TCR beta chains were found to be more clonally expanded and to have lower generation probabilities than equally common non-associated chains. For the cohort, immune exposure information was limited to CMV serostatus. In vitro tests confirmed that a few of the cytomegalovirus-associated TCR beta chains recognize cytomegalovirus antigens. In this cohort, only TCR beta chains were sequenced, and detectable features were limited by the absence of alpha or paired-chain data. In a later analysis, TCR association rates were found to vary across HLA loci, with the most associated TCRs seen for DRB1 alleles and the fewest for HLA-C alleles. V-gene and J-gene trimming of TCR beta chains was associated with a missense DCLRE1C variant in a later genetic analysis, and the association was replicated in an independent cohort. Most TCR sequences were observed very rarely across donors, whereas some public TCRs were present in many individuals. The classifier was reported to diagnose cytomegalovirus status with high specificity and sensitivity in both the original cohort and the validation cohort. Roughly uniform sequencing depth across donors was assumed in presence/absence analyses, although this assumption may not hold. Because the 87-base-pair reads could not distinguish some IMGT-functional V segments, including TRBV6-2 and TRBV6-3, those segments were excluded. The study gave a list of roughly 150 TCR beta chains associated with cytomegalovirus. A later analysis reported that several top co-occurrence clusters appeared linked to parvovirus B19, influenza, CMV and Epstein-Barr virus. In an earlier analysis of 500 to 650 of the donors, most TCR beta V segments appeared in productive rearrangements about 90% or about 30% of the time, broadly matching IMGT annotations. It was suggested by the authors that the approach could potentially be generalized to other disease states and immunological phenotypes. A later analysis associated 15,000 to 20,000 TCR beta sequences with specific HLA alleles at a false discovery rate of 0.05. When HLA alleles, especially DR and DQ, strongly co-occurred, TCR associations were difficult to assign to individual alleles. A later analysis found that most CMV-associated TCR beta chains appeared HLA-restricted, with HLA associations seemingly driven largely by CMV exposure. A further reported finding was that TCR beta sequences accurately predicted the HLA-A and HLA-B alleles for most subjects in the first cohort.

In total, around 600 healthy bone marrow donors made up the cohort. Cohort members were all nominally healthy when sampled, although unrecorded immune exposures were likely present. The donor was CMV seropositive and belonged to the group of 250 to 300 seropositive cohort members. Each donor provided a peripheral blood sample, and peripheral blood mononuclear cells were used for TCR beta sequencing. Genomic DNA extraction from the blood cell samples was performed with the Qiagen DNeasy Blood Extraction Kit. The library was prepared using the immunoSEQ multiplex PCR assay. For the multiplex PCR, a mixture combining 60 forward primers for TCR Vbeta segments and 13 reverse primers for TCR Jbeta segments was used. The CDR3 region of rearranged TCR beta genes was amplified from genomic DNA with a multiplex PCR assay. On the Illumina HiSeq System, the amplified TCR beta libraries were sequenced as 87-base-pair reads. As for how the authors treated the data: A later analysis counted approximately 76 million unique TCR beta chains across the 550 to 800 repertoires, and roughly 11 million of these chains were shared by at least two donors. Raw reads were error-corrected and collapsed into unique sequences by a nearest-neighbor algorithm in which closely related sequences were merged to remove PCR and sequencing errors. V, D and J gene segments were assigned by aligning CDR3 sequences to IMGT reference sequences. For a sequence to be retained, a match of at least six nucleotides to both a V gene segment and a J gene segment was required. Rearrangements were classified as productive when the CDR3 lacked stop codons and remained in frame with V and J, and all other rearrangements were classified as non-productive. CDR3 was defined by IMGT convention, running from the second conserved V-encoded cysteine to the conserved J-encoded phenylalanine. The earlier analysis of some 580 of the donors excluded any sequence lacking an unambiguous match to a single V gene segment. An earlier analysis of under 750 of the donors called V segments functional above 56.7% productive rearrangements and segregating when the between-donor standard deviation exceeded 5%. A statistical classification framework was developed to diagnose cytomegalovirus status using the catalog of TCR beta chain sequences. In a later analysis, TCR nucleotide sequences were compared against IMGT/GENE-DB human TR gene sequences so that V and J genes could be assigned. The TCRdist pipeline was used in a later analysis to assign CDR3 sequences and most-parsimonious VDJ recombination scenarios. A later analysis defined each TCR beta chain by its CDR3 amino acid sequence plus V-gene family, and excluded reads lacking a unique V-gene family. As a way to deal with suspected cross-contamination and a sequencing artifact, a later analysis dropped 450 to 700 nucleotide sequences that were highly shared and had low generation probability. A later analysis calculated a clonal expansion index for each public chain from normalized within-repertoire ranks of inferred template counts. In a later analysis, generation probabilities were computed with a VDJ recombination model fitted to out-of-frame rearrangements, and the resulting probabilities were checked against IGoR. In a later analysis, hypergeometric tests were used to score TCR-TCR, TCR-HLA and TCR-CMV co-occurrence, with a repertoire-size bias correction applied to TCR pairs. To estimate false discovery rates, a later analysis permuted the HLA or CMV assignments 20 times. In a later analysis, co-occurring TCRs were grouped with DBSCAN, and TCRdist sequence similarity was added when clustering was performed within HLA-allele-positive subsets. For co-occurrence clustering, repertoires with fewer than 30,000 or more than 120,000 public chains were excluded, along with several repertoires with anomalous nucleotide sharing. TCRdb obtained this table from immuneACCESS and retained in-frame rearrangements with V and J assigned. These tables miss some clones; where compared with another copy, unresolved V genes account for less than half of the shortfall, and the remainder is unexplained. D and trimming come from the DNA, and the V and J calls and clone size come from that table. The sample table holds about 94,000 clones, of which about 75% were seen once. Of the sample, over 6% is held by the ten largest clones.

The CDR3 starts with the cysteine, ends with the phenylalanine, and has 13 residues. The CDR3 DNA has 39 bases and is translated from base 1. CDR1 and CDR2, looked up from the germline V gene, are SGHNT and YENEEA. After removal of 3 bases from V and 3 bases from J, the junction retains 0 bases not matched to a gene. On this clone itself: The antigen it binds to is not known. One base away there is no much larger clone; base qualities are not given.

The TCR sequence derives from a man in his forties in good health and CMV-seropositive. The sample comprised PBMCs. This chain joins TRBV11-3 to TRBJ2-5; TRBD1 matches 8 bases in the middle. The CDR3 amino acid sequence is: CASSLTGEETQYF. The DNA is TGTGCCAGCAGCTTGACAGGGGAAGAGACCCAGTACTTC.